The clone carrying this T cell receptor beta chain was observed at least ten times. This record comes from a study of blood T cells in healthy people across ages. The CDR3 totals 14 residues. In germline, CDR1 is SGHRS, CDR2 YFSETQ. Trimming at V came to 3 bases and at J to 7 bases, leaving 9 bases not matched to a gene. The second PCR ran about 6 to 12 cycles with a sample-barcoded 5' primer and J-beta primers. Each CDR3 protein is one row after TCRdb ran MiXCR on the 5' RACE reads. The sample consists of roughly 650,000 distinct CDR3 sequences, about 34% of them appearing once. V usage is TRBV5-1 and J usage is TRBJ1-2; 7 bases are a match to TRBD1. The source is a woman at least 80 years old in good health. Source material: blood. CDR3 DNA: TGCGCCAGCAGCTCGGCGGACAGGTTTGGTGGCTACACCTTC. Translation gives CASSSADRFGGYTF.